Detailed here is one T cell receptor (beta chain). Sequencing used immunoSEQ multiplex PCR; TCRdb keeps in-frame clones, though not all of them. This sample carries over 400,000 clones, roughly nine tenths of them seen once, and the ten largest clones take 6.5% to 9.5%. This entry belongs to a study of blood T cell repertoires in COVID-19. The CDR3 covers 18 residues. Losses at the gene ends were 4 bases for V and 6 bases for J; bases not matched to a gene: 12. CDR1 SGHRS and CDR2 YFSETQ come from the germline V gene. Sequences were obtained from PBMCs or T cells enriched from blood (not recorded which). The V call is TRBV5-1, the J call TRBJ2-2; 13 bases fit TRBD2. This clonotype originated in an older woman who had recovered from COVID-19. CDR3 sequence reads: CASSPTPTSGGASGELFF. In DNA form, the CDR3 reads TGCGCCAGCAGCCCAACACCCACTAGCGGGGGGGCGTCCGGGGAGCTGTTTTTT.